This passage covers 21 T cell receptor beta chains from one sample sequenced in a study of Ad26.COV2.S vaccination and SARS-CoV-2 variants. Noted treatment: about 20 received Ad26.COV2.S at low or high dose, single or two shots; roughly five received placebo; per-sample allocation not given. The investigators took samples on day 63 after the first vaccine or placebo injection. TCRdb's copy holds only in-frame clones and misses some; the assay was immunoSEQ multiplex PCR. This sample has 360,000 or so clones, with about 88% found just once. The material was peripheral blood, obtained in a trial of Ad26.COV2.S vaccine versus placebo. These TCRs come from a person aged 18 to 59 who received the Ad26.COV2.S COVID-19 vaccine or a placebo.

This rearrangement joins TRBV5-1 to TRBJ2-3; TRBD2 matches at 14 bases. Per germline, CDR1 SGHRS and CDR2 YFSETQ. Trimming at V came to 4 bases and at J to 3 bases, leaving 7 bases not matched to a gene. The CDR3 has 17 residues. Here the CDR3 reads CASSHGTSGSNTDTQYF. The CDR3 nucleotides are TGCGCCAGCAGCCACGGGACTAGCGGGAGTAATACAGATACGCAGTATTTT. Filled out from reference TRBV5-1 and TRBJ2-3, the complete variable domain reads KAGVTQTPRYLIKTRGQQVTLSCSPISGHRSVSWYQQTPGQGLQFLFEYFSETQRNKGNFPGRFSGRQFSNSRSEMNVSTLELGDSALYLCASSHGTSGSNTDTQYFGPGTRLTVL.

This chain links TRBV13 with TRBJ1-6; D is unresolved. The CDR3 runs 15 residues. V gave up 3 bases and J gave up 2 bases, with 8 bases separating them. The germline CDR1 and CDR2 sequences are PRHDT and FYEKMQ (reference sequence). The CDR3 bases are TGTGCCAGCAGCTTTGGGGATCCCTATAATTCACCCCTCCACTTT. This sequence encodes CASSFGDPYNSPLHF.

The V call is TRBV7-8, the J call TRBJ2-5; D uncertain. The CDR3 has 14 amino acids. V was pared by 6 bases and J by 4 bases, with 15 bases between. Germline CDR1 and CDR2: SGHVS and FQNEAQ. CDR3 DNA: TGTGCCAGCAGTTCGGCTGAGCGTAGAGAGACCCAGTACTTC. Translating gives CASSSAERRETQYF.

V is TRBV6-2 or TRBV6-3 and J is TRBJ2-3, with D unclear. The V end was cut by 3 bases, the J end by 2 bases, with 12 bases between. This CDR3 region has 15 residues. The germline CDR1 and CDR2 sequences are MNHEY and SVGEGT. In nucleotides, the CDR3 is TGTGCCAGCAGTTATTCGTTCAGAATCACAGATACGCAGTATTTT. Its protein is CASSYSFRITDTQYF.

Only one count was recorded for this clone. The chain recombines TRBV9 with TRBJ2-5, with 10 bases that match TRBD2. The germline CDR1 and CDR2 sequences are SGDLS and YYNGEE. The CDR3 is 16 amino acids. V lost 4 bases, J lost 5 bases, and 11 bases stayed unmatched. The CDR3 reads CASSPGAGGPRETQYF. Written as DNA, the CDR3 is TGTGCCAGCAGCCCCGGAGCGGGAGGGCCCCGGGAGACCCAGTACTTC.

The chain employs TRBV7-9 and TRBJ2-5; TRBD1 or TRBD2 may be the D gene (6 bases each). Between the trimmed V and J ends, which lost 3 bases and 5 bases, there was a span of 13 bases. The CDR3 totals 14 residues. Germline loops: CDR1 SEHNR, CDR2 FQNEAQ (reference sequence). This chain's CDR3 is CASSFRGVSETQYF. The CDR3 nucleotides are TGTGCCAGCAGCTTTAGGGGGGTTTCGGAGACCCAGTACTTC.

This clone occurred once. The rearrangement links TRBV18 to TRBJ2-7; D perhaps matches TRBD1 (5 bases). Germline loops: CDR1 KGHSH, CDR2 LQKENI. The CDR3 is made up of 14 amino acids. V was shortened by 0 bases and J by 5 bases, with 11 bases between the two germline ends. The CDR3 here is CASSPPVKGNEQYF. The CDR3 region has the DNA TGTGCCAGCTCACCACCCGTTAAGGGGAACGAGCAGTACTTC. Full variable domain (rest looked up from reference TRBV18 and TRBJ2-7): NAGVMQNPRHLVRRRGQEARLRCSPMKGHSHVYWYRQLPEEGLKFMVYLQKENIIDESGMPKERFSAEFPKEGPSILRIQQVVRGDSAAYFCASSPPVKGNEQYFGPGTRLTVT.

The genes are TRBV12-3 or TRBV12-4 and TRBJ2-4, with D perhaps matching TRBD1 (6 bases). This CDR3 comprises 12 residues. The V end was cut by 4 bases, the J end by 6 bases, with 7 bases between. The DNA for the CDR3 is TGTGCCAGCAGTTCACAGGGAAACATTCAGTACTTC. Its translation: CASSSQGNIQYF.

This clone was seen only a few times. CDR3 loop: CAWSVQIRSYNEQFF. In nucleotides, the CDR3 is TGTGCCTGGAGTGTACAAATCCGCTCCTACAATGAGCAGTTCTTC. The chain joins TRBV30 to TRBJ2-1; D unclear. V lost 0 bases and J 0 bases, leaving 9 bases between the germline ends. Germline CDR1 is GTSNPN and CDR2 is SVGIG (reference sequence). This CDR3 spans 15 amino acids.

This clone occurred once. V gene TRBV24-1 combines with J gene TRBJ2-2, with 8 bases fitting TRBD1. The CDR3 totals 16 residues. Germline V gene lookup returns CDR1 KGHDR and CDR2 SFDVKD. Trimming removed 4 bases from V and 5 bases from J; junction bases left unmatched: 8. CDR3 DNA: TGTGCCACCAGTGACGGTGGACAGGGAGGAACCGGGGAGCTGTTTTTT. Residues: CATSDGGQGGTGELFF.

The chain is built from TRBV28 and TRBJ1-5; 7 nucleotides match TRBD1. CDR3 length: 15 amino acids. Unmatched junction bases numbered 7, after V lost 7 bases and J lost 1 base. The germline gives CDR1 MDHEN, CDR2 SYDVKM. Written as DNA, the CDR3 is TGTGCCAGCACCCAACAGGGGACGAGCAATCAGCCCCAGCATTTT. This sequence encodes CASTQQGTSNQPQHF.

The chain is built from TRBV12-3 or TRBV12-4 and TRBJ2-1; 7 positions match TRBD2. V gave up 8 bases and J gave up 9 bases; unmatched junction bases: 4. The CDR3 totals 11 residues. The CDR3 bases are TGTGCCAGCGTGGGGAGGGGTGAGCAGTTCTTC. Translated, it gives CASVGRGEQFF.

The V and J genes are TRBV7-3 and TRBJ1-5; 9 nucleotides line up with TRBD1. The CDR3 runs to 17 residues. The J segment lost 5 bases and the V segment lost 1 base, leaving 9 bases of the junction unmatched. CDR1 and CDR2 (germline): SGHTA, FQGTGA. The CDR3 DNA sequence: TGTGCCAGCAGCTTAAGAGGACAGGGGTTTATTCATCAGCCCCAGCATTTT. Its translation is CASSLRGQGFIHQPQHF.

The CDR3, as DNA: TGTGCCAGCAGGGGCGGTGAAGAGACCCAGTACTTC. Protein product: CASRGGEETQYF. The chain has TRBV28 and TRBJ2-5; D gene uncertain. The CDR3 spans 12 residues. Trimming removed 6 bases at V and 3 bases at J, with 8 bases between. CDR1 and CDR2 from the germline V gene are MDHEN and SYDVKM.

V usage is TRBV27 and J usage is TRBJ2-3; TRBD1 matches at 8 bases. V dropped 4 bases and J dropped 1; count of bases not matched to a gene: 4. In germline, CDR1 is MNHEY, CDR2 SMNVEV (reference sequence). CDR3 length: 15 residues. The CDR3 protein is CASSYGQGRTDTQYF. In nucleotides, the CDR3 is TGTGCCAGCAGTTATGGACAGGGCCGCACAGATACGCAGTATTTT.

The CDR3 loop reads CASSVVGNTEAFF. As DNA, the CDR3 is TGTGCCAGCAGTGTCGTAGGGAACACTGAAGCTTTCTTT. The genes are TRBV25-1 and TRBJ1-1, with D unresolved. The CDR3 has 13 amino acids. Germline loops: CDR1 MGHDK, CDR2 SYGVNS. V was cut by 4 bases and J by 1 base, with 7 bases left in between.

The V gene is TRBV28, the J gene TRBJ1-1; TRBD1 might be the D (5 bases). The V and J ends lost 6 bases and 6 bases respectively, with 20 bases between them. CDR3 length equals 15 residues. CDR1 is MDHEN and CDR2 is SYDVKM in the germline V gene. The CDR3 bases are TGTGCCAGCAGGGACCTGATAGGGGTTGGAGCTGAAGCTTTCTTT. Translating it yields CASRDLIGVGAEAFF.

The V and J genes are TRBV5-1 and TRBJ2-7, with D perhaps TRBD1 (5 bases). CDR1 SGHRS and CDR2 YFSETQ come from the germline V gene. CDR3 length: 14 residues. V lost 2 bases, J lost 5 bases, and 14 bases lay in between. The chain's CDR3 is CASSFQGLEDEQYF. The CDR3 nucleotides are TGCGCCAGCAGCTTTCAGGGTCTAGAAGACGAGCAGTACTTC.

CDR3 in DNA: TGTGCCAGCAGCTTGGGGTGGCGGGATAACTACAATGAGCAGTTCTTC. Its translation is CASSLGWRDNYNEQFF. This chain links TRBV7-9 with TRBJ2-1; TRBD2 might be the D (6 bases). The CDR3 covers 16 residues. V lost 3 bases and J lost 3, with 15 bases in between. Germline V gene sequence: CDR1 SEHNR, CDR2 FQNEAQ (reference sequence).

The rearrangement joins TRBV5-4 to TRBJ2-2; perhaps TRBD1 as D (6 bases). The germline gives CDR1 SGHNT, CDR2 YYREEE (reference sequence). The CDR3 is made up of 16 amino acids. Between the trimmed V and J ends, which lost 0 bases and 4 bases, there was a span of 13 bases. CDR3 nucleotide sequence: TGTGCCAGCAGCTTGGGCGCCCTAGGGGGCACCGGGGAGCTGTTTTTT. Protein: CASSLGALGGTGELFF. The whole variable domain, filled in from reference TRBV5-4 and TRBJ2-2, reads ETGVTQSPTHLIKTRGQQVTLRCSSQSGHNTVSWYQQALGQGPQFIFQYYREEENGRGNFPPRFSGLQFPNYSSELNVNALELDDSALYLCASSLGALGGTGELFFGEGSRLTVL.

V is TRBV24-1 and J is TRBJ2-2, with 8 nucleotides matching TRBD1. The V gene end was trimmed by 5 bases and the J gene end by 0 bases; junction bases not matched to a gene: 16. Germline CDR1 and CDR2: KGHDR and SFDVKD. The CDR3 runs to 20 residues. As DNA, the CDR3 is TGTGCCACCAGTGGCTTGAAGGGACAGGTCGTTTCATCGAACACCGGGGAGCTGTTTTTT. Protein sequence: CATSGLKGQVVSSNTGELFF.